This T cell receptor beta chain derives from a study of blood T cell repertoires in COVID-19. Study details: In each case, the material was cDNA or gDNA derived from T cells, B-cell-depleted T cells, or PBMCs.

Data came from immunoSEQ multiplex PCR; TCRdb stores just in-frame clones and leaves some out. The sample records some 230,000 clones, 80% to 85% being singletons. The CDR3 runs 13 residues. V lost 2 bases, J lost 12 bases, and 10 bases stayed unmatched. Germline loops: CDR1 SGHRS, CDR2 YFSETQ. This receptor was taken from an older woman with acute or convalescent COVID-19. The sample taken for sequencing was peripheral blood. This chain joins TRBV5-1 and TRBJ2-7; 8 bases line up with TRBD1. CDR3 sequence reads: CASSFHWDRTPYF. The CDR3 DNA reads TGCGCCAGCAGCTTCCATTGGGACAGGACCCCGTACTTC.